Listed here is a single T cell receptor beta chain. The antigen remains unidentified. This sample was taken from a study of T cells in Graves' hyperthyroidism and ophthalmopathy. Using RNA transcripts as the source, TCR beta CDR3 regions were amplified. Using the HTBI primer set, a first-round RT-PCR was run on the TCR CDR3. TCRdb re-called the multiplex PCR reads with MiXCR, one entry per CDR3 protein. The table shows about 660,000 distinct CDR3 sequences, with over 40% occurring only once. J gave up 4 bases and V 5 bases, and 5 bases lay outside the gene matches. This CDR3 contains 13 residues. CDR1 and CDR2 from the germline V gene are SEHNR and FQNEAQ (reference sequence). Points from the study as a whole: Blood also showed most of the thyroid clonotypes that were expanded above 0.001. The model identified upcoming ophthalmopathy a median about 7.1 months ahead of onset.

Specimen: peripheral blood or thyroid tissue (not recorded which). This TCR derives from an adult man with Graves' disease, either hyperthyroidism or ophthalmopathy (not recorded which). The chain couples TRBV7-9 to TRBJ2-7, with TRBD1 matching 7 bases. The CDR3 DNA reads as TGTGCCAGCAGCCAAGACAGGGTGTACGAGCAGTACTTC. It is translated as CASSQDRVYEQYF.